These 27 T cell receptor beta chains were all obtained from the same sample, sequenced in a study of follicular helper T cells after annual influenza vaccination. The method was immunoSEQ multiplex PCR; TCRdb's version includes in-frame clones alone and lacks a portion of them. The sample has about 6,000 clones; roughly 83% are singletons. Documented time point: 2015-2016 season, 7 days after influenza vaccination. The sequenced sample was CXCR5+ CD38- circulating T follicular helper cells from blood, obtained 7 days after influenza vaccination. As to subset: circulating Tfh, non-naive CD4+CXCR5+PD-1+ (ICOS+CD38+ or ICOS-CD38-). Receptor source: an adult who received the influenza vaccine.

The chain links TRBV14 to TRBJ2-1; D is possibly TRBD2 (6 bases). Germline CDR1 is SGHDN and CDR2 is FVKESK. The CDR3 is made up of 14 amino acids. Trimming stripped 1 base from V and 14 bases from J, with 18 bases between. CDR3 bases: TGTGCCAGCAGCCAAGCTAGGCAGGGCGGGAAAAAGTTCTTC. It codes for CASSQARQGGKKFF.

The chain links TRBV4-3 to TRBJ2-3, with TRBD2 identical over 10 bases. Germline V gene lookup returns CDR1 LGHNA and CDR2 YSLEER. The CDR3 runs 20 residues. Germline trimming cut 0 bases from V and 4 bases from J; bases unmatched to any gene: 16. The CDR3 region has the DNA TGCGCCAGCAGCCAAGACGAAAGCAGCGGGAGGGCCGGTCCCCCAGATACGCAGTATTTT. It encodes CASSQDESSGRAGPPDTQYF.

This clone was observed once. The chain links TRBV7-9 to TRBJ1-3; D not certain. The CDR3 has 17 residues. The germline CDR1 and CDR2 sequences are SEHNR and FQNEAQ (reference sequence). Between the trimmed V and J ends, which lost 2 bases and 4 bases, there was a span of 18 bases. CDR3 coding DNA: TGTGCCAGCAGCTTACAGTCGGCCCCAAAGGCAGGAAACACCATATATTTT. The encoded protein is CASSLQSAPKAGNTIYF.

The V gene is TRBV19, the J gene TRBJ1-1, with 7 bases identical to TRBD1. This CDR3 is built from 13 residues. The V gene's germline CDR1 is LNHDA and CDR2 SQIVND (reference sequence). Trimming removed 4 bases from V and 5 bases from J; junction bases left unmatched: 4. The CDR3, as DNA: TGTGCCAGTAGTAGGACAGGCGCGACTGAAGCTTTCTTT. It codes for CASSRTGATEAFF.

The CDR3 bases are TGTGCCAGCAGCTCGGGACAGGGGCTCCCTAGCTCCTACGAGCAGTACTTC. It encodes CASSSGQGLPSSYEQYF. This rearrangement joins TRBV7-9 to TRBJ2-7, with 10 nucleotides matching TRBD1. The V segment lost 4 bases and the J segment 0 bases; nucleotides outside the gene matches: 9. Germline V gene sequence: CDR1 SEHNR, CDR2 FQNEAQ (reference sequence). The CDR3 has 17 residues.

The rearrangement joins TRBV6-1 to TRBJ2-7; possibly TRBD2 for D (5 bases). The CDR3 has 14 residues. V was clipped by 1 base and J by 3 bases, with 10 bases between them. Germline loops: CDR1 MNHNS, CDR2 SASEGT. The CDR3 loop is CASSEGPGNYEQYF. The CDR3 region has the DNA TGTGCCAGCAGTGAAGGACCGGGAAACTACGAGCAGTACTTC.

V gene TRBV5-4 combines with J gene TRBJ1-1, with 7 bases that match TRBD1. The length of the CDR3 is 15 residues. V lost 4 bases, J lost 3 bases, and 9 bases stayed unmatched. Germline CDR1 and CDR2: SGHNT and YYREEE (reference sequence). The CDR3 coding sequence is TGTGCCAGCAGCCCCCGACAGGGTTTGGACACTGAAGCTTTCTTT. This translates into CASSPRQGLDTEAFF. The entire variable domain, with the rest obtained from reference TRBV5-4 and TRBJ1-1, is as follows: ETGVTQSPTHLIKTRGQQVTLRCSSQSGHNTVSWYQQALGQGPQFIFQYYREEENGRGNFPPRFSGLQFPNYSSELNVNALELDDSALYLCASSPRQGLDTEAFFGQGTRLTVV.

V is TRBV7-8 and J is TRBJ2-1; weak D call: TRBD1 (5 bases). Trimming pared 3 bases from V and 4 bases from J, leaving 7 bases between. The CDR3 covers 13 residues. Germline CDR1 reads SGHVS; CDR2 reads FQNEAQ. The CDR3 DNA follows: TGTGCCAGCAGCTTGACAGAGTACAATGAGCAGTTCTTC. It encodes CASSLTEYNEQFF.

V usage is TRBV6-6 and J usage is TRBJ2-7; a possible D gene is TRBD2 (6 bases). Germline values: CDR1 MNHNY, CDR2 SVGAGI (reference sequence). CDR3 length: 16 amino acids. Trimming took 0 bases from V and 6 from J, leaving 18 bases between them. CDR3 loop: CASSYSHGGGSFEQYF. In nucleotides, the CDR3 is TGTGCCAGCAGTTACTCTCATGGGGGAGGCTCTTTCGAGCAGTACTTC.

This rearrangement joins TRBV7-2 to TRBJ2-7; D unresolved. V was pared by 1 base and J by 7 bases, with 11 bases between. Germline V lookup: CDR1 SGHTA, CDR2 FQGNSA. The CDR3 consists of 13 residues. The CDR3 is CASSLDQSREQYF. The DNA of the CDR3 is TGTGCCAGCAGCTTAGATCAGAGTCGGGAGCAGTACTTC. Together with reference TRBV7-2 and TRBJ2-7, the CDR3 gives the full variable domain: GAGVSQSPSNKVTEKGKDVELRCDPISGHTALYWYRQSLGQGLEFLIYFQGNSAPDKSGLPSDRFSAERTGGSVSTLTIQRTQQEDSAVYLCASSLDQSREQYFGPGTRLTVT.

This chain uses TRBV18 with TRBJ1-5; unclear D gene. CDR3 length: 13 residues. V lost 3 bases and J lost 4, with 7 bases in between. Per the germline V gene, CDR1 is KGHSH and CDR2 is LQKENI. CDR3 loop: CASSPSGNQPQHF. The CDR3 DNA reads as TGTGCCAGCTCACCTTCCGGGAATCAGCCCCAGCATTTT.

This chain uses TRBV11-3 with TRBJ2-3; D might be TRBD1 (5 bases). Trimming removed 4 bases from V and 4 bases from J, with 12 bases in between. This CDR3 contains 14 residues. Germline CDR1 is SGHNT and CDR2 is YENEEA. The CDR3 coding sequence is TGTGCCAGCAGCTCCCTGGGGCGCGCAGATACGCAGTATTTT. Amino acids: CASSSLGRADTQYF.

The chain joins TRBV19 to TRBJ2-6, with D hard to call. Trimming left V 6 bases short and J 0 bases short, with 6 bases between. Germline CDR1 LNHDA, CDR2 SQIVND (reference sequence). This CDR3 has 14 residues. The CDR3 reads CASSPNSGANVLTF. The CDR3 region has the DNA TGTGCCAGTAGCCCAAACTCTGGGGCCAACGTCCTGACTTTC.

The CDR3 nucleotides read TGCGCCAGCAGCATACGAATCCTAGAGGGCGCCGGGGAGCTGTTTTTT. This sequence encodes CASSIRILEGAGELFF. The chain uses TRBV5-1 and TRBJ2-2; perhaps TRBD2 as D (5 bases). There are 16 residues in the CDR3. Germline V lookup: CDR1 SGHRS, CDR2 YFSETQ. Trimming cost V 4 bases and J 6 bases, with 19 bases left between them. Full variable domain (rest looked up from reference TRBV5-1 and TRBJ2-2): KAGVTQTPRYLIKTRGQQVTLSCSPISGHRSVSWYQQTPGQGLQFLFEYFSETQRNKGNFPGRFSGRQFSNSRSEMNVSTLELGDSALYLCASSIRILEGAGELFFGEGSRLTVL.

This rearrangement joins TRBV7-8 to TRBJ2-5; 8 nucleotides agree with TRBD2. Looked up from germline, CDR1 is SGHVS and CDR2 is FQNEAQ. V dropped 4 bases and J dropped 4; count of bases not matched to a gene: 8. The CDR3 totals 15 residues. This chain's CDR3 is CASSSTGGERETQYF. CDR3 sequence (DNA): TGTGCCAGCAGCTCTACCGGGGGGGAGCGAGAGACCCAGTACTTC.

V is TRBV30 and J is TRBJ2-7; TRBD2 might be the D (7 bases). The V end lost 3 bases, the J end lost 6 bases, and 9 bases lay between the germline ends. The CDR3 loop spans 11 amino acids. Germline V CDR1 and CDR2: GTSNPN, SVGIG (reference sequence). The CDR3: CAWRGGAEQYF. CDR3 nucleotides: TGTGCCTGGAGGGGGGGGGCCGAGCAGTACTTC.

This rearrangement joins TRBV30 to TRBJ1-4; possible D gene TRBD1, 6 bases. This CDR3 has 15 amino acids. The V end lost 1 base, the J end lost 8 bases, and 17 bases lay between the germline ends. The germline gives CDR1 GTSNPN, CDR2 SVGIG (reference sequence). CDR3 in amino acids: CAWSGGAGSPEKLFF. Written as DNA, the CDR3 is TGTGCCTGGAGTGGGGGGGCTGGATCTCCGGAAAAACTGTTTTTT.

The V call is TRBV10-2, the J call TRBJ1-4, with D unresolved. This CDR3 comprises 15 residues. Per germline, CDR1 WSHSY and CDR2 SAAADI. V lost 0 bases and J lost 1, with 6 bases in between. This CDR3 reads CASSESFGTNEKLFF. CDR3 coding DNA: TGCGCCAGCAGTGAGTCGTTTGGAACTAATGAAAAACTGTTTTTT.

The chain employs TRBV4-3 and TRBJ2-3; D is unclear. This CDR3 has 16 amino acids. V was cut by 1 base and J by 0 bases, with 11 bases left in between. Germline CDR1 reads LGHNA; CDR2 reads YSLEER. CDR3 nucleotides: TGCGCCAGCAGCCAAGGAAGTGCGGCCAGCACAGATACGCAGTATTTT. Amino acids: CASSQGSAASTDTQYF.

As DNA, the CDR3 is TGTGCCAGCAGATCGACCCACACTGAAGCTTTCTTT. It encodes CASRSTHTEAFF. The genes are TRBV2 and TRBJ1-1; D uncertain. Per germline, CDR1 SNHLY and CDR2 FYNNEI. With 6 bases removed from V and 3 bases from J, the gap between germline ends came to 8 bases. The CDR3 has 12 amino acids.

In this sample, this clone turned up once. The CDR3, as DNA: TGTGCCTGGAGTGGCCAGACAGGGAGGACGAACACTGAAGCTTTCTTT. Encoded protein: CAWSGQTGRTNTEAFF. The chain employs TRBV30 and TRBJ1-1; 7 nucleotides match TRBD1. Trimming took 1 base from V and 1 from J; bases not matched to a gene: 9. This CDR3 region has 16 residues. The germline V gene has CDR1 GTSNPN and CDR2 SVGIG (reference sequence).

This chain joins TRBV19 and TRBJ2-7; D might be TRBD2 (5 bases). The V end was cut by 2 bases, the J end by 0 bases, with 11 bases between. Germline loops: CDR1 LNHDA, CDR2 SQIVND (reference sequence). The CDR3 length is 15 residues. Here the CDR3 reads CASSISSTNSYEQYF. In nucleotides, the CDR3 is TGTGCCAGTAGTATATCATCGACTAACTCCTACGAGCAGTACTTC. Full variable domain (remainder filled in from reference TRBV19 and TRBJ2-7): DGGITQSPKYLFRKEGQNVTLSCEQNLNHDAMYWYRQDPGQGLRLIYYSQIVNDFQKGDIAEGYSVSREKKESFPLTVTSAQKNPTAFYLCASSISSTNSYEQYFGPGTRLTVT.

V is TRBV28 and J is TRBJ1-6; D is uncertain. The germline V gene has CDR1 MDHEN and CDR2 SYDVKM. This CDR3 comprises 18 residues. With 2 bases removed from V and 0 bases from J, the gap between germline ends came to 14 bases. DNA for the CDR3: TGTGCCAGCAGTTTAAGCCCCGGCAGGAGCTCCTATAATTCACCCCTCCACTTT. Amino acids: CASSLSPGRSSYNSPLHF.

This chain links TRBV2 with TRBJ2-1; D is uncertain. The CDR3 has 13 residues. Germline V gene data show CDR1 as SNHLY and CDR2 as FYNNEI. V shed 4 bases and J shed 13 bases, with 17 bases lying between them. This CDR3 is CASSASQSLPQFF. CDR3 nucleotide sequence: TGTGCCAGCAGTGCTTCTCAGAGCCTCCCCCAGTTCTTC.

As for this clone: At one end the junction does not follow the germline gene, possibly because of a read error. The chain carries TRBV7-7 and TRBJ1-3; 7 positions match TRBD1. Germline V CDR1 and CDR2: SSHAT, FNYEAQ (reference sequence). The CDR3 runs 15 residues. The CDR3 nucleotides are TGTGCTAGCAGCAAGTCGACAGGGTCTGGAAACACCATATATTTT. Protein sequence: CASSKSTGSGNTIYF.

This chain connects TRBV5-6 to TRBJ2-5, with D perhaps matching TRBD1 (5 bases). This CDR3 region has 14 residues. V was pared by 2 bases and J by 1 base, with 9 bases between. Germline V CDR1 and CDR2: SGHDT, YYEEEE. The CDR3 DNA follows: TGTGCCAGCAGCTTCTACAGGCCCCAAGAGACCCAGTACTTC. It codes for CASSFYRPQETQYF.

CDR3 in DNA: TGTGCCAGCAGTTTGGCGAACAGGGTCGTGGACACTGAAGCTTTCTTT. Translation: CASSLANRVVDTEAFF. The chain couples TRBV28 to TRBJ1-1, with TRBD1 as a possible D gene (6 bases). Germline lookup yields CDR1 MDHEN and CDR2 SYDVKM. The CDR3 length is 16 residues. Trimming took off 3 bases at V and 3 bases at J, with 17 bases between the two ends.